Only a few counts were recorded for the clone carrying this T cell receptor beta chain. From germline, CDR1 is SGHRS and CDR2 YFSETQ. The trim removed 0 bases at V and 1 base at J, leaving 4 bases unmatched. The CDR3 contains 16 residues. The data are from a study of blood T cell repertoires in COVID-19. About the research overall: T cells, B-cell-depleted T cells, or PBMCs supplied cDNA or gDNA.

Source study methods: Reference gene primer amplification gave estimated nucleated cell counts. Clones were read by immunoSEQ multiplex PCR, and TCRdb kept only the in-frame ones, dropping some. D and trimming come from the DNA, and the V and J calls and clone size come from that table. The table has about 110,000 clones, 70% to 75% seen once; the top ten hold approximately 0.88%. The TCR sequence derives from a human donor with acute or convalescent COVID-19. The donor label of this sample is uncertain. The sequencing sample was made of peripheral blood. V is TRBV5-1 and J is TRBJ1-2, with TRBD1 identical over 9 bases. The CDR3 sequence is CASSLDGTGLNYGYTF. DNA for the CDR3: TGCGCCAGCAGCTTGGATGGGACAGGGCTTAACTATGGCTACACCTTC.